These T cell receptor beta chains were read from a single sample in a study of blood T cell repertoires in COVID-19. Data came from immunoSEQ multiplex PCR; TCRdb stores just in-frame clones and leaves some out. This table has approximately 100,000 clones, around four fifths appearing once. The sample taken for sequencing was peripheral blood. The receptors originated from a woman aged 60-70 years with acute or convalescent COVID-19. The CDR3 runs from the conserved cysteine through the conserved F or W. Fields, in order: J gene, V gene, D gene, clone size, CDR3 protein, CDR3 DNA. D genes are given only for firm matches. Rows give clone size only sometimes, using once, few, many, or a class for an expanded clone.

j_gene: TRBJ2-5; v_gene: TRBV15; d_gene: TRBD2; abundance: -; CDR3aa: CATLRYTSGGPPGTQYF; CDR3nt: TGTGCCACCCTTCGATACACTAGCGGGGGCCCGCCGGGGACCCAGTACTTC
j_gene: TRBJ2-3; v_gene: TRBV18; d_gene: TRBD1; abundance: -; CDR3aa: CASSPGQYTDTQYF; CDR3nt: TGTGCCAGCTCACCGGGACAGTACACAGATACGCAGTATTTT
j_gene: TRBJ1-6; v_gene: TRBV5-1; d_gene: TRBD1; abundance: -; CDR3aa: CASSRTGGNSPLHF; CDR3nt: TGCGCCAGCAGCAGGACAGGGGGCAATTCACCCCTCCACTTT
j_gene: TRBJ2-1; v_gene: TRBV7-3; d_gene: -; abundance: -; CDR3aa: CASSPPGSSYNEQFF; CDR3nt: TGTGCCAGCAGCCCTCCCGGGAGCTCCTACAATGAGCAGTTCTTC
j_gene: TRBJ1-2; v_gene: TRBV29-1; d_gene: TRBD1; abundance: -; CDR3aa: CSVSTDRGRSGYTF; CDR3nt: TGCAGCGTTTCGACGGACAGGGGGCGGAGTGGCTACACCTTC
j_gene: TRBJ1-1; v_gene: TRBV11-2; d_gene: -; abundance: -; CDR3aa: CASSLGSKAFF; CDR3nt: TGTGCCAGCAGCTTAGGCAGTAAAGCTTTCTTT
j_gene: TRBJ2-2; v_gene: TRBV10-1; d_gene: -; abundance: -; CDR3aa: CASSGSPRGTGELFF; CDR3nt: TGCGCCAGCAGTGGGTCGCCAAGGGGCACCGGGGAGCTGTTTTTT
j_gene: TRBJ2-7; v_gene: TRBV6-5; d_gene: TRBD1; abundance: -; CDR3aa: CASSNPGQVPYEQYF; CDR3nt: TGTGCCAGCAGTAACCCGGGACAGGTCCCCTACGAGCAGTACTTC
j_gene: TRBJ2-7; v_gene: TRBV7-2; d_gene: TRBD2; abundance: many; CDR3aa: CASSPGTSGPSYEQYF; CDR3nt: TGTGCCAGCAGCCCTGGGACTAGCGGGCCCTCCTACGAGCAGTACTTC
j_gene: TRBJ2-1; v_gene: TRBV2; d_gene: TRBD2; abundance: -; CDR3aa: CASGTGTSALNEQFF; CDR3nt: TGTGCCAGCGGCACCGGGACTAGTGCCTTGAATGAGCAGTTCTTC
j_gene: TRBJ2-7; v_gene: TRBV6-2/TRBV6-3; d_gene: TRBD2; abundance: -; CDR3aa: CASSFGLAALNEQYF; CDR3nt: TGTGCCAGCAGTTTCGGGCTAGCGGCGCTTAACGAGCAGTACTTC
j_gene: TRBJ2-3; v_gene: TRBV5-4; d_gene: TRBD2; abundance: -; CDR3aa: CASSLDGGFTDTQYF; CDR3nt: TGTGCCAGCAGCCTGGACGGGGGGTTCACAGATACGCAGTATTTT
j_gene: TRBJ1-5; v_gene: TRBV28; d_gene: -; abundance: few; CDR3aa: CASSLIADNQPQHF; CDR3nt: TGTGCCAGCAGTTTGATAGCGGACAATCAGCCCCAGCATTTT
j_gene: TRBJ1-5; v_gene: TRBV3-1/TRBV3-2; d_gene: -; abundance: -; CDR3aa: CASSHGGDSNQPQHF; CDR3nt: TGTGCCAGCAGCCATGGAGGGGACAGCAATCAGCCCCAGCATTTT
j_gene: TRBJ1-5; v_gene: TRBV9; d_gene: -; abundance: few; CDR3aa: CASSVDGGSNQPQHF; CDR3nt: TGTGCCAGCAGCGTAGATGGGGGCTCCAATCAGCCCCAGCATTTT
j_gene: TRBJ1-2; v_gene: TRBV19; d_gene: TRBD1; abundance: -; CDR3aa: CASSRSGTGRYGYTF; CDR3nt: TGTGCCAGTAGTAGGTCCGGGACAGGCCGATATGGCTACACCTTC
j_gene: TRBJ1-2; v_gene: TRBV2; d_gene: -; abundance: -; CDR3aa: CASRVSRGFGYGYTF; CDR3nt: TGTGCCAGCAGGGTCTCTAGGGGGTTTGGCTATGGCTACACCTTC
j_gene: TRBJ2-4; v_gene: TRBV2; d_gene: -; abundance: -; CDR3aa: CAITLRGGANIQYF; CDR3nt: TGTGCCATCACCCTAAGGGGCGGGGCGAACATTCAGTACTTC
j_gene: TRBJ2-7; v_gene: TRBV7-2; d_gene: -; abundance: -; CDR3aa: CASSLASEFFIYEQYF; CDR3nt: TGTGCCAGCAGCTTAGCTTCTGAGTTTTTTATCTACGAGCAGTACTTC
j_gene: TRBJ2-7; v_gene: TRBV29-1; d_gene: -; abundance: -; CDR3aa: CSVEVSYEQYF; CDR3nt: TGCAGCGTTGAAGTTAGCTACGAGCAGTACTTC
j_gene: TRBJ1-5; v_gene: TRBV19; d_gene: TRBD1; abundance: -; CDR3aa: CASSPDRLLSNQPQHF; CDR3nt: TGTGCCAGTAGCCCGGACAGGCTGCTGAGCAATCAGCCCCAGCATTTT
j_gene: TRBJ1-5; v_gene: TRBV19; d_gene: -; abundance: once; CDR3aa: CASSTDQSSNQPQHF; CDR3nt: TGTGCCAGTAGTACAGACCAGTCAAGCAATCAGCCCCAGCATTTT
j_gene: TRBJ1-1; v_gene: TRBV7-9; d_gene: TRBD1; abundance: -; CDR3aa: CASSARQGVTEAFF; CDR3nt: TGTGCCAGCAGCGCGAGACAGGGGGTGACTGAAGCTTTCTTT
j_gene: TRBJ2-7; v_gene: TRBV28; d_gene: -; abundance: -; CDR3aa: CASSLGPKPYEQYF; CDR3nt: TGTGCCAGCAGTTTAGGCCCGAAACCCTACGAGCAGTACTTC
j_gene: TRBJ1-2; v_gene: TRBV14; d_gene: -; abundance: once; CDR3aa: CASRSGAAGGYTF; CDR3nt: TGTGCCAGCAGAAGTGGCGCGGCGGGTGGCTACACCTTC
j_gene: TRBJ2-5; v_gene: TRBV29-1; d_gene: TRBD1; abundance: few; CDR3aa: CSVRDRDETQYF; CDR3nt: TGCAGCGTCCGGGACAGGGACGAGACCCAGTACTTC
j_gene: TRBJ1-6; v_gene: TRBV28; d_gene: TRBD1; abundance: few; CDR3aa: CASVTGAGNSPLHF; CDR3nt: TGTGCCAGCGTAACAGGGGCCGGGAATTCACCCCTCCACTTT
j_gene: TRBJ1-2; v_gene: TRBV15; d_gene: TRBD1; abundance: -; CDR3aa: CATRTGQGPIRYGYTF; CDR3nt: TGTGCCACCAGAACGGGACAGGGTCCCATTCGCTATGGCTACACCTTC
j_gene: TRBJ1-2; v_gene: TRBV6-5; d_gene: -; abundance: -; CDR3aa: CASKGGMGYGYTF; CDR3nt: TGTGCCAGCAAGGGGGGGATGGGCTATGGCTACACCTTC
j_gene: TRBJ1-1; v_gene: TRBV19; d_gene: -; abundance: few; CDR3aa: CASRTTGLSNTEAFF; CDR3nt: TGTGCCAGTAGGACAACCGGACTGTCGAACACTGAAGCTTTCTTT
j_gene: TRBJ1-2; v_gene: TRBV3-1/TRBV3-2; d_gene: -; abundance: -; CDR3aa: CASSQASDYGYTF; CDR3nt: TGTGCCAGCAGCCAAGCTTCGGACTATGGCTACACCTTC
j_gene: TRBJ1-2; v_gene: TRBV12-3/TRBV12-4; d_gene: TRBD1; abundance: -; CDR3aa: CASSLPGQGYTF; CDR3nt: TGTGCCAGCAGTTTACCGGGACAGGGCTACACCTTC
j_gene: TRBJ2-1; v_gene: TRBV10-1; d_gene: TRBD2; abundance: once; CDR3aa: CASSRQREGNEQFF; CDR3nt: TGCGCCAGCAGTCGGCAGCGGGAGGGGAATGAGCAGTTCTTC
j_gene: TRBJ1-6; v_gene: TRBV28; d_gene: -; abundance: -; CDR3aa: CASSPGQEGSPLHF; CDR3nt: TGTGCCAGCAGCCCGGGACAAGAGGGATCACCCCTCCACTTT
j_gene: TRBJ2-5; v_gene: TRBV7-9; d_gene: -; abundance: few; CDR3aa: CASSPAVREQETQYF; CDR3nt: TGTGCCAGCAGCCCAGCTGTCAGGGAACAAGAGACCCAGTACTTC
j_gene: TRBJ1-3; v_gene: TRBV25-1; d_gene: -; abundance: -; CDR3aa: CASSQVENTIYF; CDR3nt: TGTGCCAGCAGTCAGGTCGAAAACACCATATATTTT
j_gene: TRBJ2-1; v_gene: TRBV24-1; d_gene: -; abundance: -; CDR3aa: CATSDRQPHEQFF; CDR3nt: TGTGCCACCAGTGATCGACAGCCCCATGAGCAGTTCTTC
j_gene: TRBJ1-1; v_gene: TRBV5-4; d_gene: TRBD1; abundance: -; CDR3aa: CASSRQGYTEAFF; CDR3nt: TGTGCCAGCAGTCGACAGGGATACACTGAAGCTTTCTTT
j_gene: TRBJ1-6; v_gene: TRBV28; d_gene: -; abundance: -; CDR3aa: CASSQGRGNSPLHF; CDR3nt: TGTGCCAGCAGCCAGGGCAGGGGAAATTCACCCCTCCACTTT
j_gene: TRBJ2-2; v_gene: TRBV9; d_gene: TRBD2; abundance: -; CDR3aa: CASSIRGLRTGELFF; CDR3nt: TGTGCCAGCAGCATTCGGGGACTAAGGACCGGGGAGCTGTTTTTT
j_gene: TRBJ2-2; v_gene: TRBV3-1/TRBV3-2; d_gene: TRBD2; abundance: -; CDR3aa: CASSPGSSRGAGELFF; CDR3nt: TGTGCCAGCAGCCCTGGAAGTTCCCGGGGGGCCGGGGAGCTGTTTTTT
j_gene: TRBJ2-7; v_gene: TRBV2; d_gene: -; abundance: -; CDR3aa: CASMLAVLSYEQYF; CDR3nt: TGTGCCAGCATGTTGGCGGTTCTCTCCTACGAGCAGTACTTC
j_gene: TRBJ1-5; v_gene: TRBV3-1/TRBV3-2; d_gene: -; abundance: once; CDR3aa: CASSPRRDQPQHF; CDR3nt: TGTGCCAGCAGCCCGCGACGGGATCAGCCCCAGCATTTT
j_gene: TRBJ1-2; v_gene: TRBV24-1; d_gene: -; abundance: -; CDR3aa: CATSDGTKGGYTF; CDR3nt: TGTGCCACCAGTGACGGGACAAAAGGTGGCTACACCTTC
j_gene: TRBJ1-1; v_gene: TRBV2; d_gene: TRBD1; abundance: -; CDR3aa: CATGQVTTEAFF; CDR3nt: TGTGCCACTGGACAGGTTACCACTGAAGCTTTCTTT
j_gene: TRBJ1-4; v_gene: TRBV12-3/TRBV12-4; d_gene: -; abundance: once; CDR3aa: CASSELPEKLFF; CDR3nt: TGTGCCAGCAGCGAACTACCTGAAAAACTGTTTTTT
j_gene: TRBJ1-1; v_gene: TRBV9; d_gene: -; abundance: -; CDR3aa: CASSVGGLDPEAFF; CDR3nt: TGTGCCAGCAGCGTGGGAGGCCTAGATCCTGAAGCTTTCTTT
j_gene: TRBJ2-1; v_gene: TRBV5-1; d_gene: TRBD1; abundance: -; CDR3aa: CASRGWTGNHEQFF; CDR3nt: TGCGCCAGCAGGGGGTGGACAGGGAACCATGAGCAGTTCTTC
j_gene: TRBJ1-2; v_gene: TRBV29-1; d_gene: -; abundance: -; CDR3aa: CSVGGGDYGYTF; CDR3nt: TGCAGCGTTGGGGGGGGCGACTATGGCTACACCTTC
j_gene: TRBJ1-6; v_gene: TRBV4-1; d_gene: -; abundance: -; CDR3aa: CASRDGGDSPLHF; CDR3nt: TGCGCCAGCAGGGACGGGGGGGATTCACCCCTCCACTTT
j_gene: TRBJ1-5; v_gene: TRBV11-1; d_gene: -; abundance: -; CDR3aa: CASSLGANQPQHF; CDR3nt: TGTGCCAGCAGCTTAGGAGCGAATCAGCCCCAGCATTTT
j_gene: TRBJ2-7; v_gene: TRBV11-2; d_gene: -; abundance: -; CDR3aa: CASSSYYEQYF; CDR3nt: TGTGCCAGCAGCTCTTACTACGAGCAGTACTTC
j_gene: TRBJ1-1; v_gene: TRBV4-1; d_gene: -; abundance: -; CDR3aa: CASSQDDRRSPMNTEAFF; CDR3nt: TGCGCCAGCAGCCAGGACGACAGGCGTTCCCCTATGAACACTGAAGCTTTCTTT
j_gene: TRBJ1-5; v_gene: TRBV19; d_gene: -; abundance: -; CDR3aa: CASSTSSGINQPQHF; CDR3nt: TGTGCCAGTAGTACGTCGAGCGGAATCAATCAGCCCCAGCATTTT
j_gene: TRBJ2-1; v_gene: TRBV28; d_gene: TRBD2; abundance: -; CDR3aa: CATRGVLGEQFF; CDR3nt: TGTGCCACTCGGGGGGTCTTGGGTGAGCAGTTCTTC